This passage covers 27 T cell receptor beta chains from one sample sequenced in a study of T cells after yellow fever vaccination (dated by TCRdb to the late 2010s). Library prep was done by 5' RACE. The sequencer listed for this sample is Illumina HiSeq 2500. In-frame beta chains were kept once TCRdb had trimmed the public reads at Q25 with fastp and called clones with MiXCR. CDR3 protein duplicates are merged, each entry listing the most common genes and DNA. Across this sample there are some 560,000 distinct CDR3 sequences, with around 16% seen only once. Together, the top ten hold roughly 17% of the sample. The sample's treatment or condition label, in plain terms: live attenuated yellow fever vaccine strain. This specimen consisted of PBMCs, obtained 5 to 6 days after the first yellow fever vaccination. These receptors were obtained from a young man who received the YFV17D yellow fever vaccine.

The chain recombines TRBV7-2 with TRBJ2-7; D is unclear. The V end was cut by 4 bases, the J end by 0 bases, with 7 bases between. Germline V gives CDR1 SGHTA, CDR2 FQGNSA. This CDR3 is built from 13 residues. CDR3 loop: CASSSTPSYEQYF. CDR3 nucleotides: TGTGCCAGCAGCTCGACTCCCTCCTACGAGCAGTACTTC.

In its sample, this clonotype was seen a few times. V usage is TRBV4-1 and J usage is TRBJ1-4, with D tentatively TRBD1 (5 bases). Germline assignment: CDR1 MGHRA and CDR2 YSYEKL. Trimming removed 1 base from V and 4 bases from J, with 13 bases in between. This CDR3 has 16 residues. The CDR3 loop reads CASSQGVRDLNEKLFF. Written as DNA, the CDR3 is TGCGCCAGCAGCCAAGGCGTCAGGGACCTTAATGAAAAACTGTTTTTT.

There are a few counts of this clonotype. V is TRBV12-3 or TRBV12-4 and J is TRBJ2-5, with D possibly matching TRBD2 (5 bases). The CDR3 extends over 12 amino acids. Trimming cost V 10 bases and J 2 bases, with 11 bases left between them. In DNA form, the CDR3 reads TGTGCCACCCACCGGGATCAAGAGACCCAGTACTTC. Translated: CATHRDQETQYF.

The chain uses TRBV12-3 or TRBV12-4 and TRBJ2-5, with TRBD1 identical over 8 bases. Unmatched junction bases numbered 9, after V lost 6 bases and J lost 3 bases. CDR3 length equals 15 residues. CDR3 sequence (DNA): TGTGCCAGCAGGCAAGCCGGGACAGGCGAAGAGACCCAGTACTTC. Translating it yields CASRQAGTGEETQYF.

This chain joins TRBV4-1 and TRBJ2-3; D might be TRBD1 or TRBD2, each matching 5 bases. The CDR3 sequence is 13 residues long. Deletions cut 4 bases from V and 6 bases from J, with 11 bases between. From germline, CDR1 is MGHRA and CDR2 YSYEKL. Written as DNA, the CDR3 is TGCGCCAGCAGCCCTGGGGGTTGGGATACGCAGTATTTT. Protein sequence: CASSPGGWDTQYF.

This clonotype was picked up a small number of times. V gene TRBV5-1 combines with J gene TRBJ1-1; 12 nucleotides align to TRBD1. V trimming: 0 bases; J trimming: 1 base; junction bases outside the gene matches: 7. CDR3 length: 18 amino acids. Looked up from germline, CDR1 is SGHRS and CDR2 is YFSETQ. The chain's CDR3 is CASSLAGTGGVGNTEAFF. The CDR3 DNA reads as TGCGCCAGCAGCTTGGCCGGGACAGGGGGCGTAGGGAACACTGAAGCTTTCTTT. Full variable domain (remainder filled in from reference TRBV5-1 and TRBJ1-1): KAGVTQTPRYLIKTRGQQVTLSCSPISGHRSVSWYQQTPGQGLQFLFEYFSETQRNKGNFPGRFSGRQFSNSRSEMNVSTLELGDSALYLCASSLAGTGGVGNTEAFFGQGTRLTVV.

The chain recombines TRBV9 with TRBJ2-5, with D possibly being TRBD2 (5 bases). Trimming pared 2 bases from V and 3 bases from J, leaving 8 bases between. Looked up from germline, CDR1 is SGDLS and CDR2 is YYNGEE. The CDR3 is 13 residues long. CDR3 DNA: TGTGCCAGCAGCGTGGGAGCTAAAGAGACCCAGTACTTC. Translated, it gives CASSVGAKETQYF. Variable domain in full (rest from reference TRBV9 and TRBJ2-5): DSGVTQTPKHLITATGQRVTLRCSPRSGDLSVYWYQQSLDQGLQFLIQYYNGEERAKGNILERFSAQQFPDLHSELNLSSLELGDSALYFCASSVGAKETQYFGPGTRLLVL.

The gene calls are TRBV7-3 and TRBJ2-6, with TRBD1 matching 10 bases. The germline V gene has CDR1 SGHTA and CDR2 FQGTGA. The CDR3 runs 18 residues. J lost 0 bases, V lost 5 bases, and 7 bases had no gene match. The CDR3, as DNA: TGTGCCAGCAGCAGAGGACAGGGGGGCACCTCTGGGGCCAACGTCCTGACTTTC. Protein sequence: CASSRGQGGTSGANVLTF.

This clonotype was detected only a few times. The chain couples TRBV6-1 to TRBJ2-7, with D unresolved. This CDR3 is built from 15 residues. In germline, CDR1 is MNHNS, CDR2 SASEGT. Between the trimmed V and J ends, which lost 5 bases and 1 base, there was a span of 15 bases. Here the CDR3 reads CASSPGPSPSYEQYV. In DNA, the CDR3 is TGTGCCAGCAGTCCAGGACCCAGCCCATCCTACGAGCAGTACGTC.

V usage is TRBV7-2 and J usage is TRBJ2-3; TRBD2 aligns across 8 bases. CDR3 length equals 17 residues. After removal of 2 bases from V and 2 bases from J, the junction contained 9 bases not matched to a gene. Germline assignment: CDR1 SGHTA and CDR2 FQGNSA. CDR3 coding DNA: TGTGCCAGCAGCTTAATGAGTGCGGGGGGTATCACAGATACGCAGTATTTT. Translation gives CASSLMSAGGITDTQYF.

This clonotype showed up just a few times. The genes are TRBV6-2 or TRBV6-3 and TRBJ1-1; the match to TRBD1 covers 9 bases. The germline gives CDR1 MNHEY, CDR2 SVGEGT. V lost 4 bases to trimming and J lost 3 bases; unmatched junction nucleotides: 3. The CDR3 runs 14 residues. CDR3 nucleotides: TGTGCCAGCAGTTTTGGGACAGGGTACACTGAAGCTTTCTTT. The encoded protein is CASSFGTGYTEAFF.

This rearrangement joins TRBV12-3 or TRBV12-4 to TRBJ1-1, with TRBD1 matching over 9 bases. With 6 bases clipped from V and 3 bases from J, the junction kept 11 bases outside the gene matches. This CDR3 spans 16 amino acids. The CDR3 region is CASSPGQGKVYTEAFF. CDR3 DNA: TGTGCCAGCAGCCCAGGACAGGGGAAGGTGTACACTGAAGCTTTCTTT.

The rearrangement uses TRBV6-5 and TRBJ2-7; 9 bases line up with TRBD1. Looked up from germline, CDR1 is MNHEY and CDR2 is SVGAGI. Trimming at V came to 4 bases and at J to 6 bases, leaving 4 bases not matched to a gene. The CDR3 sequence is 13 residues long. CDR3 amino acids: CASSSGTGSEQYF. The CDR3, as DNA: TGTGCCAGCAGTTCCGGGACAGGGAGCGAGCAGTACTTC.

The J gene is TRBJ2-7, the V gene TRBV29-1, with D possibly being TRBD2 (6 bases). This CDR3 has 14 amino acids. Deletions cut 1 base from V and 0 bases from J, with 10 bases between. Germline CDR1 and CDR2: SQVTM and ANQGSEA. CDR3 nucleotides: TGCAGCGTTGAAGCGGCGGGGCCCTCCTACGAGCAGTACTTC. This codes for CSVEAAGPSYEQYF.

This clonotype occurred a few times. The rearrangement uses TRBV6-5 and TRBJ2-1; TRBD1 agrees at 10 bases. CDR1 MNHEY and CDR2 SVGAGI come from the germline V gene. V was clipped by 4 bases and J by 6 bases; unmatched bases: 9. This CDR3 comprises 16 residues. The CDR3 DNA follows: TGTGCCAGCAGTTCCCCCCCGGGACAGGGGTTCAATGAGCAGTTCTTC. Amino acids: CASSSPPGQGFNEQFF.

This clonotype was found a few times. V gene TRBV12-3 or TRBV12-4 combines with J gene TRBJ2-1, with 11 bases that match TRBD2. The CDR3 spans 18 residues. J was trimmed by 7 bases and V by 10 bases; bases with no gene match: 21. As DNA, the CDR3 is TGTGCCACCTCAAGGGCGGCCTCGTCTAGCGGGGGGAGAAATGAGCAGTTCTTC. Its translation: CATSRAASSSGGRNEQFF.

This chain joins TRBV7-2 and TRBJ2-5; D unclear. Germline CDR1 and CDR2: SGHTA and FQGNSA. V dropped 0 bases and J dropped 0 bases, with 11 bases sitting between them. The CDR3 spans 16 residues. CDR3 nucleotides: TGTGCCAGCAGCTTAGCGGCCCAACTGTACCAAGAGACCCAGTACTTC. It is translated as CASSLAAQLYQETQYF.

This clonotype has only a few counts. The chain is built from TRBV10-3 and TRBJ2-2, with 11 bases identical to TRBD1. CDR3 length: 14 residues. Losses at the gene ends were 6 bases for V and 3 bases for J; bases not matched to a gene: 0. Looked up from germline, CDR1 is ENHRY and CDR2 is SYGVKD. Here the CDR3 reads CAIRGQGDTGELFF. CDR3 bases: TGTGCCATCAGGGGACAGGGGGACACCGGGGAGCTGTTTTTT.

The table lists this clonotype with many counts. This CDR3 reads CASSFAPITTGVKGYTF. DNA for the CDR3: TGTGCCAGCAGCTTCGCGCCTATAACGACAGGGGTGAAAGGCTACACCTTC. The chain links TRBV7-9 to TRBJ1-2; 8 positions match TRBD1. The V segment lost 3 bases and the J segment 8 bases; nucleotides outside the gene matches: 17. Germline CDR1 SEHNR, CDR2 FQNEAQ (reference sequence). This CDR3 region has 17 residues.

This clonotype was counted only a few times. CDR3 sequence (DNA): TGTGCCATCAGTAGATTTATGGGACAGGGAACACAAGAGACCCAGTACTTC. It is translated as CAISRFMGQGTQETQYF. This rearrangement joins TRBV10-3 to TRBJ2-5, with 9 bases that match TRBD1. The V gene's germline CDR1 is ENHRY and CDR2 SYGVKD. The J segment lost 2 bases and the V segment lost 5 bases, leaving 12 bases of the junction unmatched. The length of the CDR3 is 17 residues.

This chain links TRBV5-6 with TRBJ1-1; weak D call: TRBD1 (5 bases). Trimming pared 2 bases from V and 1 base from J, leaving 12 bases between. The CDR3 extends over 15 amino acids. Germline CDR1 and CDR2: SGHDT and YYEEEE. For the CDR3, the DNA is TGTGCCAGCAGCTTCCGAGGGGCGAAGAACACTGAAGCTTTCTTT. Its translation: CASSFRGAKNTEAFF.

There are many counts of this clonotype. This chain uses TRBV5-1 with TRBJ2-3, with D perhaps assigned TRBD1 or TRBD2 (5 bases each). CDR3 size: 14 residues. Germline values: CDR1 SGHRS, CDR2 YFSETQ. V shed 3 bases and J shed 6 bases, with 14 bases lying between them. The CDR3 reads CASSSKWGSDTQYF. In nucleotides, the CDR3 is TGCGCCAGCAGCTCGAAGTGGGGGTCTGATACGCAGTATTTT. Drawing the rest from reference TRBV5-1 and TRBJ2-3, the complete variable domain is KAGVTQTPRYLIKTRGQQVTLSCSPISGHRSVSWYQQTPGQGLQFLFEYFSETQRNKGNFPGRFSGRQFSNSRSEMNVSTLELGDSALYLCASSSKWGSDTQYFGPGTRLTVL.

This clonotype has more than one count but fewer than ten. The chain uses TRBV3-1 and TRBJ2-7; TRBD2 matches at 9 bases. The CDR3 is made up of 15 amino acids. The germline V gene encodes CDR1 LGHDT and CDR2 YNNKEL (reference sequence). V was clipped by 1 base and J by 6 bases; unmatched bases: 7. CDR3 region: CASSQGVAGVAEQYV. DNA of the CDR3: TGTGCCAGCAGCCAAGGGGTAGCGGGGGTGGCCGAGCAGTACGTC.

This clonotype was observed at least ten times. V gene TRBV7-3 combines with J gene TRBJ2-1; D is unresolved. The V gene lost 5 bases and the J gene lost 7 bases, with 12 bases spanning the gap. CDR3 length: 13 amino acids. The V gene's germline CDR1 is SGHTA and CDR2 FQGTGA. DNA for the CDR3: TGTGCCAGCAGCCCCCCCGGTCGGAATGAGCAGTTCTTC. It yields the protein CASSPPGRNEQFF.

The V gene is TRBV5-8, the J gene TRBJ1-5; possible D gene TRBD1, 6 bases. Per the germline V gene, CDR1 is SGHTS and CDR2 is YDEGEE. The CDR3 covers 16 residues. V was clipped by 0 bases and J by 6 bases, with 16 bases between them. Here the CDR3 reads CASSLAQGIFTQPQHF. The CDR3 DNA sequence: TGTGCCAGCAGCTTGGCCCAGGGGATCTTCACTCAGCCCCAGCATTTT.

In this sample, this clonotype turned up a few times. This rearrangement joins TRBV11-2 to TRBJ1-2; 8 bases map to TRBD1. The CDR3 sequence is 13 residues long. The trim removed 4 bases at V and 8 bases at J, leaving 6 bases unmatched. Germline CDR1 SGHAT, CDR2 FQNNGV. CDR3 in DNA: TGTGCCAGCAGCTCGGACAGGGCTATCGGCTACACCTTC. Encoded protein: CASSSDRAIGYTF.

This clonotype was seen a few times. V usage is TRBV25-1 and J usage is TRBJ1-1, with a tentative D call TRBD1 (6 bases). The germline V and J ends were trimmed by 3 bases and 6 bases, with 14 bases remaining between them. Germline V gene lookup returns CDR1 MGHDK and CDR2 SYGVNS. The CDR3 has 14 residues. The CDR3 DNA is TGTGCCAGCAGTGACCAACAGGGTCGGGCTGAAGCTTTCTTT. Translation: CASSDQQGRAEAFF. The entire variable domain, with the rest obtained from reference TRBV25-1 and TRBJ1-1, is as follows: EADIYQTPRYLVIGTGKKITLECSQTMGHDKMYWYQQDPGMELHLIHYSYGVNSTEKGDLSSESTVSRIRTEHFPLTLESARPSHTSQYLCASSDQQGRAEAFFGQGTRLTVV.